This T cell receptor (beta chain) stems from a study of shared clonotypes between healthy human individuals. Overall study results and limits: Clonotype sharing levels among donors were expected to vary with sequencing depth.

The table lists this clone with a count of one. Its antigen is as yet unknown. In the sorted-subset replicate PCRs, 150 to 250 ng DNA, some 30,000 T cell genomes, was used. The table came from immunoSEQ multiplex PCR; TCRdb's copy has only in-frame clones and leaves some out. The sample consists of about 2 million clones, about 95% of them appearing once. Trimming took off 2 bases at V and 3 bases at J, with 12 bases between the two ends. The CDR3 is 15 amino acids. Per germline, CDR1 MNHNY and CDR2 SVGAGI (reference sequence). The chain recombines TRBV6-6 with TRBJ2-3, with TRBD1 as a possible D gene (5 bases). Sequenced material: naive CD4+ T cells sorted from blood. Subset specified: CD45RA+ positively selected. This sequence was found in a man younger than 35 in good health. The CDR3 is CASSYPTRQTDTQYF. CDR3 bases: TGTGCCAGCAGTTACCCAACCCGACAGACAGATACGCAGTATTTT.